This TCR beta chain was obtained from a study of T cells after yellow fever vaccination. A single record per CDR3 protein comes from TCRdb applying MiXCR to the 5' RACE reads. In the table there are some 160,000 distinct CDR3 sequences, approximately 10% of which are singletons. The CDR3 has 14 residues. The germline gives CDR1 MNHNS, CDR2 SASEGT. V was clipped by 2 bases and J by 3 bases, with 10 bases between them. Sequenced here: CD8+ T cells sorted from PBMCs, sampled 45 days after the yellow fever booster vaccination. The gene calls are TRBV6-1 and TRBJ1-2; D ambiguous. This sequence originates from a man in his late teens or twenties who received the YFV17D yellow fever vaccine. Written as DNA, the CDR3 is TGTGCCAGCAGTGAAACCATAGGGCACTATGGCTACACCTTC. Encoded protein: CASSETIGHYGYTF.